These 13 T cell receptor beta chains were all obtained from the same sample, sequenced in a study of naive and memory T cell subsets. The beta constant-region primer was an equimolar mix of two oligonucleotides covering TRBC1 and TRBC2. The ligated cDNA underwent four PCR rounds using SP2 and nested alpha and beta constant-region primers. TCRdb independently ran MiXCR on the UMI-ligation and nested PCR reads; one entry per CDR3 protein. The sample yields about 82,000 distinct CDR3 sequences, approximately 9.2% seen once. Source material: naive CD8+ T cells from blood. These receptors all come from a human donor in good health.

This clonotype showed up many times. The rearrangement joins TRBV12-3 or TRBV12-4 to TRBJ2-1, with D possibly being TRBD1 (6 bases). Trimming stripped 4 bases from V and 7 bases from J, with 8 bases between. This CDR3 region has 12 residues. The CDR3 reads CASSSTGNEQFF. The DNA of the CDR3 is TGTGCCAGCAGTTCCACAGGGAATGAGCAGTTCTTC.

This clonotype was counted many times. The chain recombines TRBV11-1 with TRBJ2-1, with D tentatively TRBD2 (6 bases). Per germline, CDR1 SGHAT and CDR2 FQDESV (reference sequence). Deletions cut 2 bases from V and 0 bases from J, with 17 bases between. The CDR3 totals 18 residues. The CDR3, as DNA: TGTGCCAGCAGCTTATGGGGCCTAGCGCAGAGCTCCTACAATGAGCAGTTCTTC. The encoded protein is CASSLWGLAQSSYNEQFF.

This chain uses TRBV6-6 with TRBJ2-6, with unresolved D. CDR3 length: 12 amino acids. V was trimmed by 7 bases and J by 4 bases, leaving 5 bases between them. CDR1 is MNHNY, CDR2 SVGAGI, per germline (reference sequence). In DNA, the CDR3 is TGTGCCAGCACCGGGGGGGCCAACGTCCTGACTTTC. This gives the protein CASTGGANVLTF.

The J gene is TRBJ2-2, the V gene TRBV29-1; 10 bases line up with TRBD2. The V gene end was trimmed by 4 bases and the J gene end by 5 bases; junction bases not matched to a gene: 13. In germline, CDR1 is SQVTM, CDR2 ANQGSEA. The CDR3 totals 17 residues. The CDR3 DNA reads TGCAGCGTTGGATCGGGTAGCGGGAGGATAGTAACCGGGGAGCTGTTTTTT. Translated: CSVGSGSGRIVTGELFF.

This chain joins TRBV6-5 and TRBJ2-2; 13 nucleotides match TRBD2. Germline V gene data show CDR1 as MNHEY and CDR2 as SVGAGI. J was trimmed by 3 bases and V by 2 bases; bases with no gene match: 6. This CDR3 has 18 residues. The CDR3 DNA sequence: TGTGCCAGCAGTTACCAACTAGCGGGAGGGGGTCACACCGGGGAGCTGTTTTTT. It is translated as CASSYQLAGGGHTGELFF.

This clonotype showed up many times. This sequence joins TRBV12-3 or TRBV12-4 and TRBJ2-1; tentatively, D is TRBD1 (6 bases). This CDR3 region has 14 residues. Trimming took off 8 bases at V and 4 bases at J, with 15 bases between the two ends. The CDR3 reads CASVGTRSYNEQFF. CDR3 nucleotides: TGTGCCAGCGTTGGGACACGGTCATACAATGAGCAGTTCTTC.

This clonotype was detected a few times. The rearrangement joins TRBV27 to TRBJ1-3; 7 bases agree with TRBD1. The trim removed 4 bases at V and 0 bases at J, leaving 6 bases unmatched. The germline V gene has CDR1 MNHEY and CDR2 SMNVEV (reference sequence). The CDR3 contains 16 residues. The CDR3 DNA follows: TGTGCCAGCAGTTCATATGGGACAGTCTCTGGAAACACCATATATTTT. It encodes CASSSYGTVSGNTIYF.

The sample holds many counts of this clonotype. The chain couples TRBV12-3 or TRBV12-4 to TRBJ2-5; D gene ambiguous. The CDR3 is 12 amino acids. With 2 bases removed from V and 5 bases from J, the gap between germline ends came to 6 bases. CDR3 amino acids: CASSLRLETQYF. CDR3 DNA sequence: TGTGCCAGCAGTTTAAGGCTGGAGACCCAGTACTTC.

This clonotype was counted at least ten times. DNA of the CDR3: TGCAGTGCTAGAGACCAGGGACCCGAGCAGTACTTC. Its translation: CSARDQGPEQYF. The V call is TRBV20-1, the J call TRBJ2-7; D may be TRBD1 or TRBD2 (5 bases each). Germline assignment: CDR1 DFQATT and CDR2 SNEGSKA (reference sequence). Trimming took off 0 bases at V and 6 bases at J, with 9 bases between the two ends. CDR3 length: 12 amino acids.

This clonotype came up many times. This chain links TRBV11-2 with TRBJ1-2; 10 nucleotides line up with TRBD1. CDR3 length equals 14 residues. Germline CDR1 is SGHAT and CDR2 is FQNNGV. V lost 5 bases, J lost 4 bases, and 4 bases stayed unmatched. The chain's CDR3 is CASSPGQGVYGYTF. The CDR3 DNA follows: TGTGCCAGCAGCCCAGGACAGGGGGTCTATGGCTACACCTTC.

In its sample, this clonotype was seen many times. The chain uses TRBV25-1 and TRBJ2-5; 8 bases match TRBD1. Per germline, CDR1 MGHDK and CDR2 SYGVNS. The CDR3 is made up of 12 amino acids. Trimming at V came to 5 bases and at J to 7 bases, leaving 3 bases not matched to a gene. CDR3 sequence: CASSQGARTQYF. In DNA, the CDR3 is TGTGCCAGCAGTCAGGGGGCGAGGACCCAGTACTTC.

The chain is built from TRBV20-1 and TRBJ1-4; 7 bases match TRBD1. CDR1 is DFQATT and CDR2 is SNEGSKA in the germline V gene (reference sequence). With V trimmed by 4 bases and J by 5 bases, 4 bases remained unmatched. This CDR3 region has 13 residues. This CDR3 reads CSATGQANEKLFF. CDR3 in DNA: TGCAGTGCTACCGGACAGGCGAATGAAAAACTGTTTTTT.

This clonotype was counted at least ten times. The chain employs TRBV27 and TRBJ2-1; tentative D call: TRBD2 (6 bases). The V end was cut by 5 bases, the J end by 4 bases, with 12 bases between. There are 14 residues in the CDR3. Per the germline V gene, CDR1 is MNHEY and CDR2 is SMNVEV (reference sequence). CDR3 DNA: TGTGCCAGCAGTCAAGGGGCGGGATACAATGAGCAGTTCTTC. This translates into CASSQGAGYNEQFF.